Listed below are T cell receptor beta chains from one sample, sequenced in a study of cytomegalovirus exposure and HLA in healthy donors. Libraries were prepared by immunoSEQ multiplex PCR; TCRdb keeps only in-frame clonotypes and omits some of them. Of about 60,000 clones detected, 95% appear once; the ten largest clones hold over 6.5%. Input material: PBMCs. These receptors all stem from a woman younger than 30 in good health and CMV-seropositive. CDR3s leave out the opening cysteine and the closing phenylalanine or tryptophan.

CDR3 protein: AWSLGQGEQPQH
V gene: TRBV30
J gene: TRBJ1-5

CDR3 protein: ASSMMGTYNQPQH
V gene: TRBV19
J gene: TRBJ1-5

CDR3 protein: ASSLAGGYEQY
V gene: TRBV7-2
J gene: TRBJ2-7

CDR3 protein: ASSERQGQDYEQF
V gene: TRBV2
J gene: TRBJ2-1

CDR3 protein: ATQTGGEQY
V gene: TRBV6-1
J gene: TRBJ2-7

CDR3 protein: ASSLTGLEKLF
V gene: TRBV28
J gene: TRBJ1-4

CDR3 protein: ASSVALAGGSGELF
V gene: TRBV9
J gene: TRBJ2-2

CDR3 protein: ASSLSSGDTEAF
V gene: TRBV18
J gene: TRBJ1-1

CDR3 protein: ASSLGVQVGGETQY
V gene: TRBV5-6
J gene: TRBJ2-5

CDR3 protein: ASSSLRLAGSNEQF
V gene: TRBV7-2
J gene: TRBJ2-1

CDR3 protein: ASSLSIAQGPPYEQY
V gene: TRBV27
J gene: TRBJ2-7

CDR3 protein: ASSLRGASGTRAY
V gene: TRBV11-2
J gene: TRBJ2-7

CDR3 protein: ASMTGRGPPIEGQPQH
V gene: TRBV19
J gene: TRBJ1-5

CDR3 protein: ASRPRRTGWGYT
V gene: TRBV5-8
J gene: TRBJ1-2

CDR3 protein: ASSLPGGEQY
V gene: TRBV7-3
J gene: TRBJ2-7

CDR3 protein: ASSLSHRGEAF
V gene: TRBV7-9
J gene: TRBJ1-1

CDR3 protein: ASQDLYNEQF
V gene: TRBV28
J gene: TRBJ2-1

CDR3 protein: ASSRTGGNQPQH
V gene: TRBV19
J gene: TRBJ1-5

CDR3 protein: ASSIRLAGDTGQF
V gene: TRBV19
J gene: TRBJ2-1

CDR3 protein: ASSQVPGTEAF
V gene: TRBV4-1
J gene: TRBJ1-1

CDR3 protein: AWKGDRDQPQH
V gene: TRBV30
J gene: TRBJ1-5

CDR3 protein: ASGPGLLTGELF
V gene: TRBV5-4
J gene: TRBJ2-2

CDR3 protein: ASSIGGEGRLETQY
V gene: TRBV19
J gene: TRBJ2-5

CDR3 protein: AGTGEIYGYT
V gene: TRBV30
J gene: TRBJ1-2

CDR3 protein: ASSQLAGGTNEQF
V gene: TRBV4-1
J gene: TRBJ2-1

CDR3 protein: ASSRDTLNYGYT
V gene: TRBV9
J gene: TRBJ1-2

CDR3 protein: ASSSSFRRGGLTTQY
V gene: TRBV7-6
J gene: TRBJ2-3

CDR3 protein: ASTDYDYGYT
V gene: TRBV25-1
J gene: TRBJ1-2

CDR3 protein: ASSHPGPSGGYT
V gene: TRBV4-1
J gene: TRBJ1-2

CDR3 protein: ASSSQGVVTEAF
V gene: TRBV7-9
J gene: TRBJ1-1

CDR3 protein: ATKVGRDFHEQY
V gene: TRBV19
J gene: TRBJ2-7

CDR3 protein: SAPKNTEAF
V gene: TRBV29-1
J gene: TRBJ1-1

CDR3 protein: ASSLTGTSVTGELF
V gene: TRBV7-2
J gene: TRBJ2-2

CDR3 protein: ASSPRTWNQPQH
V gene: TRBV28
J gene: TRBJ1-5

CDR3 protein: ASSLGLSHMETQY
V gene: TRBV27
J gene: TRBJ2-5

CDR3 protein: ASRQGNTGELF
V gene: TRBV7-8
J gene: TRBJ2-2

CDR3 protein: ASSPPGAEYAEAF
V gene: TRBV28
J gene: TRBJ1-1

CDR3 protein: ASSWDRDNYEQY
V gene: TRBV6-5
J gene: TRBJ2-7

CDR3 protein: AWSDALRDTQY
V gene: TRBV30
J gene: TRBJ2-3

CDR3 protein: AISESGGGGGTDTQY
V gene: TRBV10-3
J gene: TRBJ2-3

CDR3 protein: ASSRSGLGYNEQF
V gene: TRBV11-2
J gene: TRBJ2-1